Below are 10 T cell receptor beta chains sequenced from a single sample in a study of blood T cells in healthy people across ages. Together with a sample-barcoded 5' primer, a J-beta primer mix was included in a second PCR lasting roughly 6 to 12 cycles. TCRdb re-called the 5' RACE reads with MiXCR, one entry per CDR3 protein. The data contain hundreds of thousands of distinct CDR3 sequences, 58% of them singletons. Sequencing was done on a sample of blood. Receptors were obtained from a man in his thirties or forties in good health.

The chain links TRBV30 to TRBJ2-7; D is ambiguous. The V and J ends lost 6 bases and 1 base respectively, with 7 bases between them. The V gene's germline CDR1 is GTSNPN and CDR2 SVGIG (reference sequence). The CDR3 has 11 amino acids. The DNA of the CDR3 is TGTGCCTGCCGGACGTCCTACGAGCAGTACTTC. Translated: CACRTSYEQYF.

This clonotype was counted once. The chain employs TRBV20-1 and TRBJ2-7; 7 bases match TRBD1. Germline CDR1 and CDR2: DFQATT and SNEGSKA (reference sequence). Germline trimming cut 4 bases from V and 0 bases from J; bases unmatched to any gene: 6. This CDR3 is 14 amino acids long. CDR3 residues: CSATGQLSSYEQYF. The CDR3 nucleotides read TGCAGTGCTACGGGACAGTTAAGCTCCTACGAGCAGTACTTC.

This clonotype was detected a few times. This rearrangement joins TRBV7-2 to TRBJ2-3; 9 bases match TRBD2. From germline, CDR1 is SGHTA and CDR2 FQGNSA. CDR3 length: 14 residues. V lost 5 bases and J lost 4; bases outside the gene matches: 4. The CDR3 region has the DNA TGTGCCAGCAGCGCGGGACTAGCCGCAGATACGCAGTATTTT. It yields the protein CASSAGLAADTQYF.

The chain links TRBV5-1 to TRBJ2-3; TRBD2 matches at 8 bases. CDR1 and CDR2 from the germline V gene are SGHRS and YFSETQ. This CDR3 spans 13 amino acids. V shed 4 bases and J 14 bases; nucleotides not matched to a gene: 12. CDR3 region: CASSLTGGPDLYF. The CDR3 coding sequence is TGCGCCAGCAGCCTTACGGGGGGGCCGGATTTGTATTTT.

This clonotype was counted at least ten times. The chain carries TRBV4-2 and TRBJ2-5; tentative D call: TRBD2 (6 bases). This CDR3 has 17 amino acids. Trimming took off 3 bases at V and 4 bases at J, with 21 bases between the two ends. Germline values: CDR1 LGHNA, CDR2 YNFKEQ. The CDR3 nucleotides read TGTGCCAGCAGCCAGGACGTTGTGGGGGGAACGGGAGAGACCCAGTACTTC. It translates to CASSQDVVGGTGETQYF.

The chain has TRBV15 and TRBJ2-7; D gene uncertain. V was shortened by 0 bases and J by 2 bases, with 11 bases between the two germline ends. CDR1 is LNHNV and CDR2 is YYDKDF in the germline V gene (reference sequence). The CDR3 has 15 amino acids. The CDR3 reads CATSRDGSLAYEQYF. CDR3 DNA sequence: TGTGCCACCAGCAGAGATGGAAGTCTAGCCTACGAGCAGTACTTC.

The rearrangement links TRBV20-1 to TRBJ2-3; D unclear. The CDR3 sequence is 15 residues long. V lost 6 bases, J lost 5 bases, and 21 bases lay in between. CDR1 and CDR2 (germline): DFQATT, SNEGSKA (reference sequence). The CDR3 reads CSAWGEPNQRDTQYF. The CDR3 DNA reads TGCAGTGCGTGGGGTGAGCCCAACCAAAGAGATACGCAGTATTTT.

DNA of the CDR3: TGTGCCAGCAGCTGGCAAAATGGGGCGGTTGAGACCCAGTACTTC. Protein product: CASSWQNGAVETQYF. V and J are TRBV6-5 and TRBJ2-7, with D possibly matching TRBD1 (5 bases). The end of the DNA aligns better with TRBJ2-5, so the J call may be wrong. Germline CDR1 and CDR2: MNHEY and SVGAGI. The CDR3 extends over 15 amino acids.

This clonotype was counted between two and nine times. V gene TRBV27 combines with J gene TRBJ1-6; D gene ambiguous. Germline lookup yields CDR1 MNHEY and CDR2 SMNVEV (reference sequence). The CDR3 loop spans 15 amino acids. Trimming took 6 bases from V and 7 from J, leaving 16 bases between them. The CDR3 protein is CASSPSTAANSPLHF. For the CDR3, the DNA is TGTGCCAGCAGCCCCAGTACAGCGGCAAATTCACCCCTCCACTTT.

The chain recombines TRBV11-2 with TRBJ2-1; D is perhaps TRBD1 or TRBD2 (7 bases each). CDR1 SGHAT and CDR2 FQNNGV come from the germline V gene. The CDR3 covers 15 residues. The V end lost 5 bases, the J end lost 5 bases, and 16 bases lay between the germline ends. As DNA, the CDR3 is TGTGCCAGCAGCCAGGGGCAGGGGGGGAACAATGAGCAGTTCTTC. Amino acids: CASSQGQGGNNEQFF.